These T cell receptor beta chains were read from a single sample in a study of T cell changes during pregnancy in multiple sclerosis. The repertoire was sequenced with immunoSEQ multiplex PCR; TCRdb's copy has only in-frame clones and lacks some. The sample lists roughly 38,000 clones, more than 85% occurring once. The specimen was CD4+ T cells from peripheral blood mononuclear cells, collected after pregnancy. Every receptor here comes from a female donor in good health, enrolled as a control in a pregnancy study. Each CDR3 is given with its conserved first and last residue. Each record gives: D gene, clone size, CDR3 length, V gene, J gene, CDR3 DNA, CDR3 protein. D genes are given only for firm matches. A row's size may be missing; if present it is once, few, many or a size class.

>TRBD2|-|17|TRBV4-1|TRBJ2-5
TGCGCCAGCAGCCAAATTAGACTAGCGGGGGGGAGAGAGACCCAGTACTTC
CASSQIRLAGGRETQYF
>-|-|14|TRBV18|TRBJ2-3
TGTGCCAGCTCACCACTCCCCGTCGCAGATACGCAGTATTTT
CASSPLPVADTQYF
>-|-|14|TRBV28|TRBJ1-1
TGTGCCAGCAGTTTGGGCATATTGAACACTGAAGCTTTCTTT
CASSLGILNTEAFF
>TRBD2|once|16|TRBV7-9|TRBJ2-2
TGTGCCAGCAGCCCCGGGAGCGGGGTGAACACCGGGGAGCTGTTTTTT
CASSPGSGVNTGELFF
>TRBD1|-|15|TRBV6-6|TRBJ1-1
TGTGCCAGCAGACCAGGGACAGGGATGAACACTGAAGCTTTCTTT
CASRPGTGMNTEAFF
>TRBD1|-|15|TRBV4-2|TRBJ1-4
TGTGCCAGCAGCCAAGATACGACAGGGCTTGAAAAACTGTTTTTT
CASSQDTTGLEKLFF
>TRBD1|-|15|TRBV5-5|TRBJ1-1
TGTGCCAGCAGTTACGCACAGGGGGCGTACACTGAAGCTTTCTTT
CASSYAQGAYTEAFF
>-|-|16|TRBV7-9|TRBJ1-2
TGTGCCAGCAGCTTAGCGGTTCCCCTAGAAGTCTATGGCTACACCTTC
CASSLAVPLEVYGYTF
>-|-|15|TRBV23-1|TRBJ1-2
TGCGCCAGCAGTCAACGCGTCTGGGGGGGTGCTGGCTACACCTTC
CASSQRVWGGAGYTF
>-|once|16|TRBV7-3|TRBJ2-3
TGTGCCAGCAGCCAAGACCCTAGCGAGTGGATAGATACGCAGTATTTT
CASSQDPSEWIDTQYF
>-|-|15|TRBV14|TRBJ2-2
TGTGCCAGCAGCCAACTACGGACTTTCACCGGGGAGCTGTTTTTT
CASSQLRTFTGELFF
>-|-|12|TRBV28|TRBJ1-2
TGTGCCAGCAGTCCCCAGGGTAGTGGCTACACCTTC
CASSPQGSGYTF
>TRBD2|-|15|TRBV5-1|TRBJ2-1
TGCGCCAGCAGCTTCCTAGCGGGGGCTGAGAATGAGCAGTTCTTC
CASSFLAGAENEQFF
>-|-|13|TRBV28|TRBJ2-7
TGTGCCAGCACTGTGACAGGAACCTACGAGCAGTACTTC
CASTVTGTYEQYF
>TRBD2|few|14|TRBV5-1|TRBJ2-5
TGCGCCAGCAGCTTGGCGGGGGGCCAAGAGACCCAGTACTTC
CASSLAGGQETQYF
>-|-|16|TRBV18|TRBJ2-5
TGTGCCAGCTCACCGGACGGACAGAAACCCATGGGGACCCAGTACTTC
CASSPDGQKPMGTQYF
>-|-|15|TRBV6-1|TRBJ1-5
TGTGCCAGCAGTGAAGTTGGGCGGGGAAGCCAGCCCCAGCATTTT
CASSEVGRGSQPQHF
>TRBD2|-|14|TRBV6-1|TRBJ2-3
TGTGCCAGCACTAGCGGGGGGGCCACAGATACGCAGTATTTT
CASTSGGATDTQYF
>-|-|18|TRBV9|TRBJ2-6
TGTGCCAGCAGCGGCCGACAGGTAGGGACCCCTGGGGCCAACGTCCTGACTTTC
CASSGRQVGTPGANVLTF
>-|-|14|TRBV19|TRBJ2-3
TGTGCCAGTAGTATAGGCCAGGGGTGGAATACGCAGTATTTT
CASSIGQGWNTQYF
>-|-|12|TRBV21-1|TRBJ1-1
TGTGCCAGCAGCAAGTGGGAGGTAGTAGCTTTCTTT
CASSKWEVVAFF
>TRBD2|-|14|TRBV28|TRBJ2-3
TGTGCCACCGTTCTAGCGGGGCACACAGATACGCAGTATTTT
CATVLAGHTDTQYF
>-|-|11|TRBV20-1|TRBJ2-5
TGCAGTGCTACTAGTCAAGAGACCCAGTACTTC
CSATSQETQYF
>TRBD2|-|16|TRBV9|TRBJ2-7
TGTGCCAGCAGCGTAGATGGTAGCGGGAGCTCCTACGAGCAGTACTTC
CASSVDGSGSSYEQYF
>-|-|13|TRBV10-3|TRBJ2-7
TGTGCCATCAATTCAGGGATGTCCTACGAGCAGTACTTC
CAINSGMSYEQYF
>TRBD1|-|15|TRBV27|TRBJ1-2
TGTGCCAGCAGTCGCCTCCGGGTCCAGGGGGATGGCTACACCTTC
CASSRLRVQGDGYTF
>TRBD2|-|16|TRBV5-1|TRBJ2-2
TGCGCCAGCAGAAAATTTGGCGGGAGTGGCCCCGGGGAGCTGTTTTTT
CASRKFGGSGPGELFF
>-|-|16|TRBV10-2|TRBJ2-2
TGCGCCAGCAGCGGTGGGGGGAAATCTCGGGCCGGGGAGCTGTTTTTT
CASSGGGKSRAGELFF
>-|-|13|TRBV2|TRBJ2-1
TGTGCCAGCACCCCAGATGAGGCGCGGGAGCAGTTCTTC
CASTPDEAREQFF
>TRBD2|-|17|TRBV4-1|TRBJ2-1
TGCGCCAGCAGCCGAGGACTAGCGGGGGGTATTTTCGATGAGCAGTTCTTC
CASSRGLAGGIFDEQFF
>TRBD2|once|16|TRBV6-5|TRBJ2-7
TGTGCCAGCAGTTCTCCGGGAGCGGGAGTCAGCTACGAGCAGTACTTC
CASSSPGAGVSYEQYF
>-|-|14|TRBV5-1|TRBJ1-2
TGCGCCAGCAGCTTGGAGCGGGGGATAAGTGGCTACACCTTC
CASSLERGISGYTF
>TRBD1|-|13|TRBV19|TRBJ1-5
TGTGCCAGTAGTACGACAGGGAATCAGCCCCAGCATTTT
CASSTTGNQPQHF
>-|-|12|TRBV7-2|TRBJ2-5
TGTGCCAGCAGCCCAGCGCGGGAGACCCAGTACTTC
CASSPARETQYF
>-|-|14|TRBV28|TRBJ1-3
TGTGCCAGCCAACCCCGGTCACTAGGAAACACCATATATTTT
CASQPRSLGNTIYF
>-|-|14|TRBV19|TRBJ2-2
TGTGCCAGTAAGAGTCGGGGAGCTACCGGGGAGCTGTTTTTT
CASKSRGATGELFF
>-|-|13|TRBV6-1|TRBJ2-7
TGTGCCAGTCCCGCCAGGGTCTCTTACGAGCAGTACTTC
CASPARVSYEQYF
>-|-|11|TRBV29-1|TRBJ2-1
TGCAGCGTGGTTCAGGGTTCCCAGCAGTTCTTC
CSVVQGSQQFF
>-|once|14|TRBV7-2|TRBJ2-1
TGTGCCAGCAGCGTAGAACAGGGTAGAGATGAGCAGTTCTTC
CASSVEQGRDEQFF
>-|few|12|TRBV28|TRBJ1-2
TGTGCCAGCAGTTTCGGGGGGGATGGCTACACCTTC
CASSFGGDGYTF
>TRBD2|-|13|TRBV30|TRBJ2-3
TGTGCCTGGGGGGGAGGGAACACAGATACGCAGTATTTT
CAWGGGNTDTQYF
>-|once|15|TRBV7-2|TRBJ2-7
TGTGCCAGCAGCTTAGCGCGGGGTAGGGTTCTAGAGCAGTACTTC
CASSLARGRVLEQYF
>-|-|16|TRBV5-4|TRBJ1-6
TGTGCCAGCAGCTACTGGGGGGGCTCCTATAATTCACCCCTCCACTTT
CASSYWGGSYNSPLHF
>TRBD1|-|17|TRBV5-3|TRBJ1-2
TGTGCCAGAAGCTTGGACAGGGGAGGCCTCCCTAACTATGGCTACACCTTC
CARSLDRGGLPNYGYTF
>-|once|15|TRBV6-4|TRBJ2-7
TGTGCCAGCAGTGGCCATAAGACGGGGTCCTACGAGCAGTACTTC
CASSGHKTGSYEQYF
>-|-|13|TRBV7-3|TRBJ1-1
TGTGCCAGCAGCTTAAATCGGGACACTGAAGCTTTCTTT
CASSLNRDTEAFF
>TRBD2|-|15|TRBV7-2|TRBJ2-7
TGTGCCAGCAGCTTAGATGGCGGGAGGCTATACGAGCAGTACTTC
CASSLDGGRLYEQYF
>TRBD1|-|14|TRBV11-2|TRBJ2-4
TGTGCCAGCAGCCAGGACAGGGAGAAAAACATTCAGTACTTC
CASSQDREKNIQYF
>-|-|11|TRBV20-1|TRBJ1-2
TGCAGTGCTAGCGCCCCGGGGGGCTACACCTTC
CSASAPGGYTF
>TRBD2|-|16|TRBV2|TRBJ2-7
TGTGCCAGCAGGACCCGGACTAGCGCGCCTTCCTACGAGCAGTACTTC
CASRTRTSAPSYEQYF
>TRBD2|-|16|TRBV2|TRBJ2-1
TGTGCCAGCAGTGAAAGGACTAGCGGCTCCTACAATGAGCAGTTCTTC
CASSERTSGSYNEQFF
>-|-|15|TRBV5-4|TRBJ2-3
TGTGCCAGCAGTTTCGGAGGTGCTAGCACAGATACGCAGTATTTT
CASSFGGASTDTQYF
>-|-|12|TRBV29-1|TRBJ1-2
TGCAGCGTGGCCCTCGGAGACTATGGCTACACCTTC
CSVALGDYGYTF
>TRBD1|-|14|TRBV2|TRBJ1-4
TGTGCCAGCAGTGTTCAGGGGGCGCGTGGAAAACTGTTTTTT
CASSVQGARGKLFF
>TRBD1|-|15|TRBV29-1|TRBJ1-5
TGCAGCGTTAGATCGACAGGGAATCGCAATCAGCCCCAGCATTTT
CSVRSTGNRNQPQHF